This TCR beta chain was sequenced for a study of T cells after yellow fever vaccination. 5'RACE template switching generated TCR cDNA, adding a universal primer site and UMIs. TCRdb re-called the 5' RACE reads with MiXCR, one entry per CDR3 protein. This sample has hundreds of thousands of distinct CDR3 sequences, with 21% found just once. Deletions cut 2 bases from V and 8 bases from J, with 13 bases between. This CDR3 has 14 residues. CDR1 is SGHNT and CDR2 is YENEEA in the germline V gene. This TCR came from a man aged 18 to 29 who received the YFV17D yellow fever vaccine. The chain combines TRBV11-3 with TRBJ2-1; a possible D gene is TRBD1 (6 bases). Sequenced here: PBMCs, sampled roughly 20 days after the first yellow fever vaccination. CDR3 in amino acids: CASSLTGLAYEQFF. The CDR3 region has the DNA TGTGCCAGCAGCTTAACAGGGTTGGCGTATGAGCAGTTCTTC.